The 10 T cell receptor beta chains below all came from one sample that was sequenced in a study. Each CDR3 protein is one row after TCRdb ran MiXCR on the RT-PCR reads. The sample includes about 680,000 distinct CDR3 sequences, 13% to 15% seen only once; the top ten take 3% to 4.5%. What was sequenced was memory CD4+ T cells from blood. These receptors were obtained from a female donor in good health, serving as a healthy control.

This clonotype was detected ten times or more. The chain is built from TRBV12-3 or TRBV12-4 and TRBJ1-2, with D unclear. The V end lost 0 bases, the J end lost 7 bases, and 3 bases lay between the germline ends. The CDR3 is 11 residues long. The CDR3 nucleotides are TGTGCCAGCAGTTTAGCGTTTGGCTACACCTTC. It translates to CASSLAFGYTF.

As to this clonotype: With a much larger clone just one base away, this may be a read error. The chain couples TRBV11-2 to TRBJ1-1, with D uncertain. The CDR3 has 16 amino acids. Germline values: CDR1 SGHAT, CDR2 FQNNGV. Trimming removed 8 bases from V and 5 bases from J, with 24 bases in between. The CDR3 spells CASCRSASIPGTEAFF. In DNA form, the CDR3 reads TGTGCCAGCTGCCGATCGGCCAGCATACCGGGGACTGAAGCTTTCTTT.

A few counts support this clonotype. The V and J genes are TRBV20-1 and TRBJ1-5; 7 positions match TRBD1. Germline values: CDR1 DFQATT, CDR2 SNEGSKA (reference sequence). The CDR3 consists of 15 residues. V dropped 6 bases and J dropped 0; count of bases not matched to a gene: 8. CDR3 loop: CSANDRAGSNQPQHF. DNA for the CDR3: TGCAGTGCCAATGACAGGGCGGGTAGCAATCAGCCCCAGCATTTT.

There are a few counts of this clonotype. The chain uses TRBV9 and TRBJ2-1, with 9 positions matching TRBD2. Germline V gene data show CDR1 as SGDLS and CDR2 as YYNGEE. The CDR3 contains 16 residues. Germline trimming cut 2 bases from V and 0 bases from J; bases unmatched to any gene: 3. CDR3 DNA: TGTGCCAGCAGCGTGATTAGCGGGAGCTCCTACAATGAGCAGTTCTTC. This translates into CASSVISGSSYNEQFF.

This chain links TRBV5-1 with TRBJ2-1; 8 positions agree with TRBD2. The CDR3 covers 15 residues. The V gene's germline CDR1 is SGHRS and CDR2 YFSETQ. V was pared by 3 bases and J by 8 bases, with 10 bases of the junction left unmatched. As DNA, the CDR3 is TGCGCCAGCAGCTCGTCCGGGGGGGAGTACGATGAGCAGTTCTTC. Translation gives CASSSSGGEYDEQFF.

This clonotype was seen a handful of times. An end of the junction does not agree with germline; a read error may underlie this. This chain links TRBV5-1 with TRBJ2-7, with 7 bases aligning to TRBD1. Germline CDR1 reads SGHRS; CDR2 reads YFSETQ. The CDR3 covers 13 residues. CDR3 in amino acids: CASSPQDRTPGCF. CDR3 DNA: TGCGCCAGCAGCCCTCAGGACAGGACCCCTGGTTGCTTC.

This clonotype was counted ten times or more. As DNA, the CDR3 is TGTGCCAGCAACCGAGGACAGGGTGCTGGCTACACCTTC. Translated, it gives CASNRGQGAGYTF. This chain uses TRBV6-6 with TRBJ1-2; 8 bases are shared with TRBD1. CDR1 and CDR2 (germline): MNHNY, SVGAGI (reference sequence). The CDR3 length is 13 residues. V shed 7 bases, J shed 7 bases, and the junction held 8 bases outside the gene matches.

The rearrangement links TRBV20-1 to TRBJ2-5; tentative D call: TRBD1 (6 bases). CDR1 is DFQATT and CDR2 is SNEGSKA in the germline V gene (reference sequence). The CDR3 has 14 residues. V shed 7 bases and J shed 5 bases, with 20 bases lying between them. The CDR3 nucleotides read TGCAGTGGTTCGACAGGATATTTGGGGGAGACCCAGTACTTC. The encoded protein is CSGSTGYLGETQYF.

This chain uses TRBV28 with TRBJ2-3; perhaps TRBD1 as D (5 bases). The CDR3 is made up of 16 amino acids. Germline CDR1 and CDR2: MDHEN and SYDVKM. Trimming took off 6 bases at V and 2 bases at J, with 18 bases between the two ends. Here the CDR3 DNA reads TGTGCCAGCAGGCCTTTCCGACAGCTCGCCACAGATACGCAGTATTTT. The encoded protein is CASRPFRQLATDTQYF.

The V call is TRBV9, the J call TRBJ1-4; D gene unclear. The CDR3 is 13 amino acids. Trimming left V 4 bases short and J 3 bases short, with 7 bases between. Germline CDR1 reads SGDLS; CDR2 reads YYNGEE. The CDR3 is CASSPTANEKLFF. CDR3 bases: TGTGCCAGCAGCCCCACAGCTAATGAAAAACTGTTTTTT.